A single sample gave rise to the 10 T cell receptor beta chains below, sequenced in a study of Graves' ophthalmopathy and Graves' hyperthyroidism. RNA transcripts provided the template for amplifying TCR beta CDR3 regions. Amplification began with first-round RT-PCR using HTBI primers, then second-round multiplex PCR was performed. MiXCR, run by TCRdb on the multiplex PCR reads, gives a single entry per CDR3 protein. The table includes over a million distinct CDR3 sequences, around a third detected once. The sequenced sample consisted of peripheral blood or thyroid tissue (not recorded which). These TCRs come from an adult man with Graves' hyperthyroidism.

The genes are TRBV7-8 and TRBJ2-5; TRBD2 agrees at 10 bases. Germline loops: CDR1 SGHVS, CDR2 FQNEAQ. V was pared by 5 bases and J by 4 bases, with 4 bases of the junction left unmatched. The CDR3 is 14 amino acids. The CDR3 DNA reads TGTGCCAGCAGCCCAAGACTAGCGGGAGAGACCCAGTACTTC. It encodes CASSPRLAGETQYF.

This clonotype was seen a few times. The chain recombines TRBV12-3 or TRBV12-4 with TRBJ2-7; 7 positions match TRBD1. This CDR3 is 14 amino acids long. Trimming took 3 bases from V and 4 from J; bases not matched to a gene: 6. This CDR3 is CASSFYRGRYEQYF. CDR3 nucleotide sequence: TGTGCCAGCAGTTTCTACAGGGGAAGATACGAGCAGTACTTC.

This clonotype was seen once. This chain uses TRBV7-2 with TRBJ2-6, with 9 bases aligning to TRBD1. The trim removed 1 base at V and 0 bases at J, leaving 13 bases unmatched. Germline V CDR1 and CDR2: SGHTA, FQGNSA. The CDR3 is 21 residues long. As DNA, the CDR3 is TGTGCCAGCAGCTTAGAGGGTAGGGGGACAGGGTACGTCTCTGGGGCCAACGTCCTGACTTTC. It is translated as CASSLEGRGTGYVSGANVLTF.

This clonotype was found many times. The CDR3 sequence: CAISEASSDATQYF. CDR3 in DNA: TGTGCCATCAGTGAGGCTAGTTCGGATGCGACCCAGTACTTC. The chain combines TRBV10-3 with TRBJ2-5; D is uncertain. This CDR3 region has 14 residues. V was shortened by 2 bases and J by 7 bases, with 14 bases between the two germline ends. Germline lookup yields CDR1 ENHRY and CDR2 SYGVKD.

Only a few counts were recorded for this clonotype. The chain is built from TRBV20-1 and TRBJ1-3; D perhaps matches TRBD1 (6 bases). CDR3 length: 14 residues. Germline-derived CDR1 and CDR2 are DFQATT and SNEGSKA (reference sequence). V was cut by 3 bases and J by 1 base, with 10 bases left in between. This CDR3 is CSASEQGSGNTIYF. CDR3 DNA: TGCAGTGCTAGCGAACAGGGATCTGGAAACACCATATATTTT.

This clonotype was detected once. A single base separates this from a much larger clone, so it may be a read error. J is TRBJ2-5 and V is TRBV29-1; TRBD2 matches 14 bases. The CDR3 covers 16 residues. The trim removed 7 bases at V and 7 bases at J, leaving 14 bases unmatched. Germline lookup yields CDR1 SQVTM and CDR2 ANQGSEA. The CDR3 loop reads CSALTSGRDPSGTQYF. In DNA form, the CDR3 reads TGCAGCGCCCTGACTAGCGGGAGGGACCCAAGTGGGACCCAGTACTTC.

Note on this clonotype: One end of the junction fails to match germline, which may point to a read error. V is TRBV10-3 and J is TRBJ1-1; the D gene is possibly TRBD1 (5 bases). Germline lookup yields CDR1 ENHRY and CDR2 SYGVKD. The CDR3 has 16 amino acids. The DNA of the CDR3 is TGTGCCAGCAGTTACGGGGGGACGGGGATGAACACTGAAGCTTTCTTT. Translation: CASSYGGTGMNTEAFF.

This clonotype was detected once. The J gene is TRBJ2-6, the V gene TRBV10-3; TRBD1 might be the D (6 bases). The germline V and J ends were trimmed by 10 bases and 0 bases, with 13 bases remaining between them. This CDR3 contains 15 residues. The V gene's germline CDR1 is ENHRY and CDR2 SYGVKD. CDR3 bases: TGTGCCAGCAGGGACACGCGCTCTGGGGCCAACGTCCTGACTTTC. Its protein is CASRDTRSGANVLTF.

This clonotype was seen a few times. The CDR3 nucleotides read TGTGCCAGCAGTGGGACCCTAGCCACCGGGGAGCTGTTTTTT. It encodes CASSGTLATGELFF. J is TRBJ2-2 and V is TRBV12-3 or TRBV12-4; D may be TRBD1 or TRBD2 (5 bases each). Trimming cost V 5 bases and J 4 bases, with 11 bases left between them. This CDR3 is 14 amino acids long.

J is TRBJ2-5 and V is TRBV6-5; TRBD2 agrees at 13 bases. The CDR3 length is 19 residues. The J segment lost 5 bases and the V segment lost 0 bases, leaving 12 bases of the junction unmatched. In germline, CDR1 is MNHEY, CDR2 SVGAGI. The chain's CDR3 is CASSYSGLAGNLLGETQYF. The CDR3 DNA reads as TGTGCCAGCAGTTACTCGGGACTAGCGGGAAATTTACTCGGGGAGACCCAGTACTTC.